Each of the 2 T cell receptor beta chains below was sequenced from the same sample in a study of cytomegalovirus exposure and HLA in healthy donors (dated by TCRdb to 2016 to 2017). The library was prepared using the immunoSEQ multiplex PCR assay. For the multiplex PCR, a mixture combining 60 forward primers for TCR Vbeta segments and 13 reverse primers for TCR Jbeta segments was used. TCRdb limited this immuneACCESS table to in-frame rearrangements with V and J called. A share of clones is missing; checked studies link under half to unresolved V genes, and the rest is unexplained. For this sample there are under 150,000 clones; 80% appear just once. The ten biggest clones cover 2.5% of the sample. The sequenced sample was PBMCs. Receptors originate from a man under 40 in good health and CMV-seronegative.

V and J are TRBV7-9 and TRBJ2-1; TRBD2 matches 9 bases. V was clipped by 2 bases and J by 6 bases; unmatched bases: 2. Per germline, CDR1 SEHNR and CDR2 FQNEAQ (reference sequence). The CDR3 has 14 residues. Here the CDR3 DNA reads TGTGCCAGCAGCTTACTAGCGGGAACCAATGAGCAGTTCTTC. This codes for CASSLLAGTNEQFF.

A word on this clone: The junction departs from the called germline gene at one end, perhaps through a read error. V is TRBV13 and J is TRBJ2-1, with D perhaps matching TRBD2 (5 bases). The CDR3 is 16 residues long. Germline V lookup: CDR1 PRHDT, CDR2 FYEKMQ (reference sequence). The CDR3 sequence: CASTPPGLAGGNEQLF. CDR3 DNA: TGTGCCAGCACCCCACCCGGACTCGCGGGTGGGAATGAGCAGCTCTTC.